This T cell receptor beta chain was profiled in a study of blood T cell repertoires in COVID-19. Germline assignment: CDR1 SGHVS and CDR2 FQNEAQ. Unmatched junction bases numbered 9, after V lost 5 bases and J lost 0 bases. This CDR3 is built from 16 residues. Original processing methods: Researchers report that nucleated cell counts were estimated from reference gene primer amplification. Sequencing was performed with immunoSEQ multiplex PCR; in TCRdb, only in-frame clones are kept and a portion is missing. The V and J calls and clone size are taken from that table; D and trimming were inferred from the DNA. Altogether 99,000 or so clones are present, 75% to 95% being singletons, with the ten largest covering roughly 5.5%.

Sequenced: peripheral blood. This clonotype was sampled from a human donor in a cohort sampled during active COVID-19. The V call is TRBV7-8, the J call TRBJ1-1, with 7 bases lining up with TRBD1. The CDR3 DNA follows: TGTGCCAGCAGCCCCCGACAGGGACGGCTGAACACTGAAGCTTTCTTT. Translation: CASSPRQGRLNTEAFF.